A selection of T cell receptor beta chains follows, all from one sample in a study of T cells after posttransplantation cyclophosphamide. Assay: immunoSEQ multiplex PCR; the TCRdb copy retains only in-frame clones and omits some. Of tens of thousands of clones in the sample, around 73% are singletons; the top ten hold 0.6% to 0.8%. The sample comprised memory CD4+ T cells sorted from PBMCs. These receptors were taken from a woman aged 55-69 years in good health, CMV-negative, and a related stem cell transplant donor. The CDR3 runs from the conserved cysteine through the conserved F or W. A D gene is named only where the DNA matches it firmly. Expanded clones are given a class, and other clones once, few, many or no size at all.

length	D	V	size	J	CDR3	DNA
16	TRBD2	TRBV28	NA	TRBJ2-1	CASSLLAGGRDNEQFF	TGTGCCAGCAGTTTACTCGCGGGAGGGCGGGACAATGAGCAGTTCTTC
16	TRBD2	TRBV5-8	NA	TRBJ2-2	CASSPGLVRGTGELFF	TGTGCCAGCAGCCCGGGACTAGTAAGGGGGACCGGGGAGCTGTTTTTT
15	TRBD2	TRBV9	few	TRBJ2-7	CASSSTAGPPPKQYF	TGTGCCAGCAGCTCTACAGCGGGGCCACCCCCCAAGCAGTACTTC
14	NA	TRBV5-6	once	TRBJ2-3	CASSHRRITDTQYF	TGTGCCAGCAGCCACCGGAGGATCACAGATACGCAGTATTTT
14	TRBD1	TRBV5-1	once	TRBJ2-3	CASSPDRGTDTQYF	TGCGCCAGCAGCCCTGACAGGGGGACAGATACGCAGTATTTT
15	TRBD1	TRBV30	NA	TRBJ1-6	CAWSPGTGNSSPLHF	TGTGCCTGGAGCCCCGGGACAGGGAATAGTTCACCCCTCCACTTT
14	NA	TRBV5-6	few	TRBJ1-5	CASSLGYSNQPQHF	TGTGCCAGCAGCTTGGGTTATAGCAATCAGCCCCAGCATTTT
14	TRBD1	TRBV28	NA	TRBJ1-6	CAIGPTGTGSPLHF	TGTGCCATAGGCCCGACAGGGACGGGCTCACCCCTCCACTTT
18	TRBD2	TRBV19	NA	TRBJ2-2	CASPRWASGGAFTGELFF	TGTGCCAGCCCGCGCTGGGCTAGCGGGGGGGCGTTCACCGGGGAGCTGTTTTTT
13	TRBD2	TRBV2	few	TRBJ2-7	CASGSSGTYEQYF	TGTGCCAGCGGATCTAGCGGAACCTACGAGCAGTACTTC
15	NA	TRBV27	NA	TRBJ1-6	CASSSGTTYNSPLHF	TGTGCCAGCAGTTCAGGGACAACCTATAATTCACCCCTCCACTTT
15	TRBD1	TRBV2	few	TRBJ1-6	CASSVDRGFNSPLHF	TGTGCCAGCAGTGTGGACAGGGGGTTTAATTCACCCCTCCACTTT
16	NA	TRBV19	NA	TRBJ2-3	CASSIDIGYLTGTQYF	TGTGCCAGTAGTATAGATATCGGTTACTTAACCGGTACGCAGTATTTT
16	NA	TRBV27	NA	TRBJ1-2	CASRYEYGTTNYGYTF	TGTGCCAGCAGATATGAATACGGGACAACTAACTATGGCTACACCTTC
15	NA	TRBV15	NA	TRBJ2-7	CATSFKSGSSYEQYF	TGTGCCACCAGTTTTAAGTCAGGGTCCTCCTACGAGCAGTACTTC